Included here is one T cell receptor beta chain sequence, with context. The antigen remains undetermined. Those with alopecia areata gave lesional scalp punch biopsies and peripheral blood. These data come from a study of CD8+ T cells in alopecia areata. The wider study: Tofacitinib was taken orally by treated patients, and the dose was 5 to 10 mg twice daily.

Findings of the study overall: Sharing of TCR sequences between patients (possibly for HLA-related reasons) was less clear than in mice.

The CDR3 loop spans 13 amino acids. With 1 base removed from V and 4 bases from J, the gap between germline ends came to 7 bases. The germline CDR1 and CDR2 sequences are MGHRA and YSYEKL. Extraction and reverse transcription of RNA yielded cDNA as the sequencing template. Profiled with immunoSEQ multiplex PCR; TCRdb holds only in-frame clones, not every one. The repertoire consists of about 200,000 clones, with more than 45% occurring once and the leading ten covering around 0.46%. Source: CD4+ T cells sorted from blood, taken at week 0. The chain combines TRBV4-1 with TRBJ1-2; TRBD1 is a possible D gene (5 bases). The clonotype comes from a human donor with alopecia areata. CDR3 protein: CASSQVGAYGYTF. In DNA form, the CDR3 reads TGCGCCAGCAGCCAAGTTGGGGCCTATGGCTACACCTTC.